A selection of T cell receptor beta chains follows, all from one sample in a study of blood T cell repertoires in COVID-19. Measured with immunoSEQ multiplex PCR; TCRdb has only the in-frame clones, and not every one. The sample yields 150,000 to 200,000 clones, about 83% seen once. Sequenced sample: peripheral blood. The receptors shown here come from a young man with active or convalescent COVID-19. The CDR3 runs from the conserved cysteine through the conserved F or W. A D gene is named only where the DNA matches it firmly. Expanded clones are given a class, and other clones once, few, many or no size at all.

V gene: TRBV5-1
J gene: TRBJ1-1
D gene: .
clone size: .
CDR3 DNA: TGCGCCAGCAGCTTGAGCAGGGGTGGTACGGTGAACACTGAAGCTTTCTTT
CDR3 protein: CASSLSRGGTVNTEAFF

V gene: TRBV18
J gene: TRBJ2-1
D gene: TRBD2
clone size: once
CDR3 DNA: TGTGCCAGCTCACTGGTAGCGGGAGAGGGGGGTACCTACAATGAGCAGTTCTTC
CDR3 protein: CASSLVAGEGGTYNEQFF

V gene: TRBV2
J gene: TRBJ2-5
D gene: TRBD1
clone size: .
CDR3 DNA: TGTGCCAGCAGTGAAATGGGGACAGGGGGCCGAGAGACCCAGTACTTC
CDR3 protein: CASSEMGTGGRETQYF

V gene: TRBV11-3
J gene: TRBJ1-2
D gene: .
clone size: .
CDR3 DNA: TGTGCCAGCAGTGAGAGAGGGTCCTATGGCTACACCTTC
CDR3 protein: CASSERGSYGYTF

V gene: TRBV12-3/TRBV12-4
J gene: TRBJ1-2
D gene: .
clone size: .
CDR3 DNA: TGTGCCAGCCGGGGTGGCGGCTACACCTTC
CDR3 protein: CASRGGGYTF

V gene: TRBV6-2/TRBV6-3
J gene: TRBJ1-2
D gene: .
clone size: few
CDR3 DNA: TGTGCCAGCAGCCCTACAGGAGAGAAGGCGGCTAGGAGAGGCTACACCTTC
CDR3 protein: CASSPTGEKAARRGYTF

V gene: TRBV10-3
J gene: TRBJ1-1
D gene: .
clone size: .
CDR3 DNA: TGTGCCATCAGTCCAGAGCGGACTGAAGCTTTCTTT
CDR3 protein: CAISPERTEAFF

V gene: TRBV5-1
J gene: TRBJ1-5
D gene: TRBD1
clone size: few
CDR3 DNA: TGCGCCAGCAGCCCGGGACAGGGAAATCAGCCCCAGCATTTT
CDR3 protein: CASSPGQGNQPQHF

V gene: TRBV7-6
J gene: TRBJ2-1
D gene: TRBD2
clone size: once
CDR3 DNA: TGTGCCAGCAGCGCTTCGGCTAGCGGGGGCCATGAGCAGTTCTTC
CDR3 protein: CASSASASGGHEQFF

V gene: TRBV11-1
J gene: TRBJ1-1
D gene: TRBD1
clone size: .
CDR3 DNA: TGTGCCAGCAGCACGCCTCGGGACAGAACTTACACTGAAGCTTTCTTT
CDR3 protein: CASSTPRDRTYTEAFF

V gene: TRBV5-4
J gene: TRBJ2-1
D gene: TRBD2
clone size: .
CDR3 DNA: TGTGCCAGCAGCCCGAGGAGCGGGGATTACAATGAGCAGTTCTTC
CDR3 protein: CASSPRSGDYNEQFF

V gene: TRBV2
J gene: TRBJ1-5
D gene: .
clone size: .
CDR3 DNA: TGTGCCAGCGGAGCGGCGGACAATCAGCCCCAGCATTTT
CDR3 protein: CASGAADNQPQHF

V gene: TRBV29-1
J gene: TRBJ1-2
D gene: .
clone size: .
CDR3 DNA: TGCAGCGTTGAGGACCTGAGTGGGGGGATAACTAACTATGGCTACACCTTC
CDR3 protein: CSVEDLSGGITNYGYTF

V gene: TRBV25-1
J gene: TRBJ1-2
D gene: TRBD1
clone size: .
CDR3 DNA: TGTGCCAGCAGCTCGACAGGGTCACTCGGCTACACCTTC
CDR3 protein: CASSSTGSLGYTF

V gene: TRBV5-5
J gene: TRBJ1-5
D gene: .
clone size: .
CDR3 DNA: TGTGCCAGCAGCTGGGGGGTATACGTCAATCAGCCCCAGCATTTT
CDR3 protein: CASSWGVYVNQPQHF

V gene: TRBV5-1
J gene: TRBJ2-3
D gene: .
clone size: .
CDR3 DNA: TGCGCCAGCAGCCCAGACTCCACCCTTAGCACAGATACGCAGTATTTT
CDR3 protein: CASSPDSTLSTDTQYF

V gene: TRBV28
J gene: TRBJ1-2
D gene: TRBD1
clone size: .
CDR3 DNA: TGTGCCAGCAGTTTAAAGACAGGGGGGTATGGCTACACCTTC
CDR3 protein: CASSLKTGGYGYTF

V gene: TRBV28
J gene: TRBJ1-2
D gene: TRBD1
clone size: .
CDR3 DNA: TGTGCCAGCAGATTCCGGGACAGGGGCCCAAGCTATGGCTACACCTTC
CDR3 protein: CASRFRDRGPSYGYTF

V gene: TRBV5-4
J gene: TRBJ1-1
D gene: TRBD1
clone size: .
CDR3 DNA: TGTGCCAGCAGCTTGGGGGACAGGAAGAACACTGAAGCTTTCTTT
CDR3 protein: CASSLGDRKNTEAFF

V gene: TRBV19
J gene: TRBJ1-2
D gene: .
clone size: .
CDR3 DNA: TGTGCCAGGGAAAGGGCACAGGGTGAGGATGGCTACACCTTC
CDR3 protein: CARERAQGEDGYTF

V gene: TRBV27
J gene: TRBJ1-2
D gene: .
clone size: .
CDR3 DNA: TGTGCCAGCAGTTCCCGAATGCTCGTAAAGGAGTACCTCTATGGCTACACCTTC
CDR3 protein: CASSSRMLVKEYLYGYTF

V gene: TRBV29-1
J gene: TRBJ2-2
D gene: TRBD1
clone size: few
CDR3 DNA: TGCAGCGTTGAAGATCGTCACGACAGGGACACCGGGGAGCTGTTTTTT
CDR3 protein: CSVEDRHDRDTGELFF

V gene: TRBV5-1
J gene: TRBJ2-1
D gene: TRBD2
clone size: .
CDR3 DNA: TGCGCCAGCAGCTTCAGTAGCGGGAGGGACTCCTACAATGAGCAGTTCTTC
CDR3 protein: CASSFSSGRDSYNEQFF

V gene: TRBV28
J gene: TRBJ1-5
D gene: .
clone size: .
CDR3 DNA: TGTGCCAGCATATGGCAGGGTTTGGATCAGCCCCAGCATTTT
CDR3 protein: CASIWQGLDQPQHF

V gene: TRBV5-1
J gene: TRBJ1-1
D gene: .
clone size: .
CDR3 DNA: TGCGCCAGCAGCTTTGAGGCCATCAGTGGTGCTGAAGCTTTCTTT
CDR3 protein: CASSFEAISGAEAFF

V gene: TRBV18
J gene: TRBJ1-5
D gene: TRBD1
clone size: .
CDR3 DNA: TGTGCCAGCTCACCATCCCGGGACAGGGACAATCAGCCCCAGCATTTT
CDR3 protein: CASSPSRDRDNQPQHF

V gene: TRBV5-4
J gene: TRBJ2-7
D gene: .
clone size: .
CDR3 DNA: TGTGCCAGCAGCTTGCAGACAGCAACCTACGAGCAGTACTTC
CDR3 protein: CASSLQTATYEQYF

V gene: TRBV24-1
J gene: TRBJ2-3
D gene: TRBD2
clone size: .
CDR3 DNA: TGTGCCACCAGTGATTTGGAGGTGAAAGCGGGGCGAGGAGATACGCAGTATTTT
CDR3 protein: CATSDLEVKAGRGDTQYF

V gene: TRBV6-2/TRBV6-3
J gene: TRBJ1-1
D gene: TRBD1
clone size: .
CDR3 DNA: TGTGCCAGCAGTCGACCGGGGACAGGGGAAGCTTTCTTT
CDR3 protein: CASSRPGTGEAFF

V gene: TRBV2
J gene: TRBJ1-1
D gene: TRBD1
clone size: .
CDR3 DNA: TGTGCCAGCAGTGAGGACAGGGGCACTGAAGCTTTCTTT
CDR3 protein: CASSEDRGTEAFF

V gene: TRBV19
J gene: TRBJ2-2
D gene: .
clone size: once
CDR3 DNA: TGTGCCAGTAGTATAAGCGGTAACGGGGAGCTGTTTTTT
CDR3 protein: CASSISGNGELFF

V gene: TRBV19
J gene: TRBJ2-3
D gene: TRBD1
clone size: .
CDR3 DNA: TGTGCCAGTAGTAGGGGACAGGGGGCTGGGGATACGCAGTATTTT
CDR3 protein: CASSRGQGAGDTQYF

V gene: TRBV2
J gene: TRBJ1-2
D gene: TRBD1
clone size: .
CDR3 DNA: TGTGCCAGCAGTTCCGGGACAGGGTTCTATGGCTACACCTTC
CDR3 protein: CASSSGTGFYGYTF

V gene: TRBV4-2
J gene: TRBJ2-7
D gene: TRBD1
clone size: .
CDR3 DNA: TGTGCCAGCAGCCAAGACCCAGGGGGCGCTCCCTACGAGCAGTACTTC
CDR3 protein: CASSQDPGGAPYEQYF

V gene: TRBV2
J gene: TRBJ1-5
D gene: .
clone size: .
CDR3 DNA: TGTGCCAGCAATTTAGCCGATCAGCCCCAGCATTTT
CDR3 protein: CASNLADQPQHF

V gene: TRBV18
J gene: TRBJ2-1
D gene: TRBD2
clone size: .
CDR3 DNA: TGTGCCAGCTCACGATCGACAGGCATAGCGGGAGGGCCCTACAATGAGCAGTTCTTC
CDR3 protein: CASSRSTGIAGGPYNEQFF

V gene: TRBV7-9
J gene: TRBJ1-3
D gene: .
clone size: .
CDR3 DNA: TGTGCCAGCAGCCCTGAAGGGGCCGGAAACACCATATATTTT
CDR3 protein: CASSPEGAGNTIYF

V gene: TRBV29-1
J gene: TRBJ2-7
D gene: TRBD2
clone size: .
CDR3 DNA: TGCAGCGTCTCCCCCGGGGGGAGGGCGGTCGAGCAGTACTTC
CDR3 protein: CSVSPGGRAVEQYF

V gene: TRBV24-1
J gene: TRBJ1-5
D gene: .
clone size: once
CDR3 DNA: TGTGCCACCAGTCAGGATGCCAGCAATCAGCCCCAGCATTTT
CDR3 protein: CATSQDASNQPQHF

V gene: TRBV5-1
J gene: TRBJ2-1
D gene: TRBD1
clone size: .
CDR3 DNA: TGCGCCAGCAGCTTGCAGGGGGATGAGCAGTTCTTC
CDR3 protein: CASSLQGDEQFF

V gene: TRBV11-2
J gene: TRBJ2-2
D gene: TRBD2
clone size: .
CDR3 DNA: TGTGCCAGCAGAACTCCCAGGACTAGTCAGAACACCGGGGAGCTGTTTTTT
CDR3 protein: CASRTPRTSQNTGELFF

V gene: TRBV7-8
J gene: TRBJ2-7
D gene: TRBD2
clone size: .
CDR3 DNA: TGTGCCAGCAGCCCACGGACTAGTCTCTACGAGCAGTACTTC
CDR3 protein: CASSPRTSLYEQYF

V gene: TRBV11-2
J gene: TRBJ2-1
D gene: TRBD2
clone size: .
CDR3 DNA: TGTGCCAGCAGCTTAGCTAGCGGGAGTGGTAATGAGCAGTTCTTC
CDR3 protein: CASSLASGSGNEQFF

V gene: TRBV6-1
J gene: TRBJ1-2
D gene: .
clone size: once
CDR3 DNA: TGTGCCAGCAGTGAAACGTTTAACAGAGCTAACTATGGCTACACCTTC
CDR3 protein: CASSETFNRANYGYTF

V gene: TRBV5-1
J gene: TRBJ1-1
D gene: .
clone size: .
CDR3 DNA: TGCGCCAGCAGCTTGGGCCAGGGGATGATGAACACTGAAGCTTTCTTT
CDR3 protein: CASSLGQGMMNTEAFF

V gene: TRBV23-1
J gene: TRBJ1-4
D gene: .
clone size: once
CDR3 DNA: TGCGCCAGCAGTCAAAAACCGGAGGGGACCTTTAATGAAAAACTGTTTTTT
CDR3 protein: CASSQKPEGTFNEKLFF

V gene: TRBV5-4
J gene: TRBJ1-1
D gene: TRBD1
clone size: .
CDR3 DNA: TGTGCCAGCAGCAAGGACAGGGCCCTGACTTTCTTT
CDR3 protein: CASSKDRALTFF

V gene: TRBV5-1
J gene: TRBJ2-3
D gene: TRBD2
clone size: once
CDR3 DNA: TGCGCCAGCAGCTTGTCTAGCGGGAGCACAGATACGCAGTATTTT
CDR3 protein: CASSLSSGSTDTQYF

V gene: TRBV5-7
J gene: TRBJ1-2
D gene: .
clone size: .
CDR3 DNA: TGTGCCAGCAGCCCCGATACGGGTAACTATGGCTACACCTTC
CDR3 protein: CASSPDTGNYGYTF

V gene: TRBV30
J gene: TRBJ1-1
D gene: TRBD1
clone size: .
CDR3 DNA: TGTGCCTGGACGACAGGGGTGGGCAACACTGAAGCTTTCTTT
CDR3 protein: CAWTTGVGNTEAFF

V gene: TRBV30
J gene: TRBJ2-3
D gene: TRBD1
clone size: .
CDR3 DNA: TGTGCCTGGAGTCAACAGGGGGACACAGATACGCAGTATTTT
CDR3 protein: CAWSQQGDTDTQYF